A single sample gave rise to the 2 T cell receptor beta chains below, sequenced in a study of blood T cell repertoires in COVID-19. TCRdb's table, derived via immunoSEQ multiplex PCR, lists solely in-frame clones and lacks some. The repertoire holds around 21,000 clones, 80% to 85% seen once, with about 2.9% in the top ten. What was sequenced was peripheral blood. These receptor sequences come from a man aged 40-55 years with acute or convalescent COVID-19.

This clone turned up a few times. The chain couples TRBV5-1 to TRBJ1-2; 7 positions match TRBD1. Germline V lookup: CDR1 SGHRS, CDR2 YFSETQ. With V trimmed by 2 bases and J by 4 bases, 2 bases remained unmatched. This CDR3 comprises 13 residues. CDR3 region: CASSFRQGYGYTF. In nucleotides, the CDR3 is TGCGCCAGCAGCTTTCGACAGGGCTATGGCTACACCTTC.

This chain uses TRBV7-6 with TRBJ2-1; 8 nucleotides line up with TRBD2. J lost 4 bases, V lost 6 bases, and 8 bases had no gene match. The CDR3 extends over 15 amino acids. Germline values: CDR1 SGHVS, CDR2 FNYEAQ. CDR3 in amino acids: CASRAGTRGYNEQFF. For the CDR3, the DNA is TGTGCCAGCAGGGCCGGGACTAGAGGGTACAATGAGCAGTTCTTC.